Included here is one T cell receptor (beta chain) sequence, with context. Its antigen remains unidentified. No quality values exist for individual bases; no much larger clone is one base distant. The data are from a study of graft-versus-host responses after intestinal transplantation (dated by TCRdb to about 2021). For context, the study as a whole: Recipients received multivisceral, liver-intestinal, or isolated intestinal transplants. The cohort enrolled 24 intestinal transplant recipients, one of whom was a retransplant, and a few patients without pretransplant specimens were excluded. Alloreactive clones were identified by sequencing pre-transplant mixed lymphocyte reaction products and comparing them with unstimulated pre-transplant donor and recipient T cells. Bulk TCR-beta CDR3 sequencing was used to track graft-versus-host and host-versus-graft alloreactive T cell clones in the graft, circulation and bone marrow after intestinal transplantation. Donor T cell macrochimerism was defined as a peak of at least 4% donor T cells among recipient peripheral blood mononuclear cells. Rather than going through the commercial service, samples from three later patients were sequenced in-house on an Illumina MiSeq and processed with MiXCR. All recipients received anti-thymocyte globulin induction followed by maintenance tacrolimus and steroids for approximately 3 years.

Library construction relied on the immunoSEQ multiplex PCR assay. For most patients, genomic DNA was isolated with the Qiagen DNeasy Blood and Tissue Kit and sent frozen to Adaptive Biotechnologies for TCR sequencing. For most patients, high-throughput TCR-beta CDR3 sequencing of genomic DNA was performed by Adaptive Biotechnologies. As for the original processing: Adaptive's ImmunoSEQ software was the source of the TCR sequencing data for 15 to 20 patients, while a few other patients were processed with MiXCR and VDJtools. To correct CD4 versus CD8 sorting errors, sequences present in both subsets at a frequency ratio below 5:1 were removed. CDR3 nucleotide sequences shared by donor and recipient were removed because the origin of these sequences could not be assigned. To count as alloreactive, a clone needed at least 2-fold expansion over unstimulated cells and a minimum CFSE-low frequency of 0.002% (template counts) or 0.001% (read counts). A clone was considered mappable if detected in the sequenced pre-transplant spleen, lymph node, or MLR CFSE-low populations of the donor or recipient. The cumulative frequency of alloreactive clones was calculated as a percentage of all sequences, weighted by copy number. TCRdb limited this immuneACCESS table to in-frame rearrangements with V and J called. A share of clones is missing; checked studies link under half to unresolved V genes, and the rest is unexplained. For V, J and clone size, that table is used; D and trimming come from the DNA. This sample holds around 130,000 clones; more than 90% were observed only once. Of the sample, over 0.15% falls within the top ten clones.

The sample's time point label, decoded: cells obtained before transplantation from donor or recipient. CD3+CD4+ and CD3+CD8+ populations were FACS-sorted from unstimulated pre-transplant donor and recipient cells taken from spleen or lymph nodes. What the study reported, not specific to this receptor: The relatively low number and heterogeneity of intestinal transplant patients limited the conclusions. Early after transplant, peak levels of circulating GvH clones were found to be associated with declines in HvG clones. GvH clones were detected in recipient bone marrow, and some of these GvH clones were observed earlier in ileal mucosa or blood, consistent with an intestinal mucosal origin. In patients with donor T cell macrochimerism, the allografts had high GvH to HvG T cell clonal ratios.

Between the V and J ends, shortened by 7 bases and 0 bases respectively, the junction contains 9 bases. Taken from the germline V gene, the CDR1 and CDR2 loops are MNHNS and SASEGT. The CDR3 goes from the cysteine to the phenylalanine over 13 residues. This entry keeps only the CDR3 DNA: 39 bases, framed from base 1. This TCR was sampled from a human donor who received an intestinal transplant. This chain joins TRBV6-1 to TRBJ1-1; possibly the D gene is TRBD1, per 5 matching bases. Sequences were derived from unstimulated CD4+ T cells sorted from spleen or lymph node cells, sampled before intestinal transplant. The CDR3 reads as follows: CASTYRMNTEAFF. The bases read TGTGCCAGCACGTACAGGATGAACACTGAAGCTTTCTTT.